This T cell receptor (beta chain) stems from a study of CD4 T cells in relation to SARS-CoV-2 and coronaviruses. The study's findings and limits: Compared with monoreactive clones, crossreactive clones showed significantly weaker SARS-CoV-2 expansion. The assay detects memory recall responses, not culture-primed primary responses.

Naive and memory CD4+ T cell DNA was deep-sequenced without culture. The data were produced by immunoSEQ multiplex PCR, yet TCRdb's version contains in-frame clones alone and is incomplete. Found here are tens of thousands of clones, roughly 85% of them singletons; the top ten hold about 1.4%. The unexposed donors gave CD4+ T cells in about 2011-2018, prior to COVID-19. Note on this clone: The antigen is undetermined.

Germline CDR1 is LNHDA and CDR2 is SQIVND (reference sequence). This CDR3 contains 15 residues. Losses at the gene ends were 3 bases for V and 5 bases for J; bases not matched to a gene: 7. The material sequenced was memory CD4+ T cells from PBMCs. This clonotype originated in a human donor in good health. The chain links TRBV19 to TRBJ2-1, with 7 bases lining up with TRBD1. In DNA form, the CDR3 reads TGTGCCAGTAGTATGAGACAGGGTTCCCACAATGAGCAGTTCTTC. This gives the protein CASSMRQGSHNEQFF. The variable domain in full, with the rest retrieved from reference TRBV19 and TRBJ2-1, is DGGITQSPKYLFRKEGQNVTLSCEQNLNHDAMYWYRQDPGQGLRLIYYSQIVNDFQKGDIAEGYSVSREKKESFPLTVTSAQKNPTAFYLCASSMRQGSHNEQFFGPGTRLTVL.